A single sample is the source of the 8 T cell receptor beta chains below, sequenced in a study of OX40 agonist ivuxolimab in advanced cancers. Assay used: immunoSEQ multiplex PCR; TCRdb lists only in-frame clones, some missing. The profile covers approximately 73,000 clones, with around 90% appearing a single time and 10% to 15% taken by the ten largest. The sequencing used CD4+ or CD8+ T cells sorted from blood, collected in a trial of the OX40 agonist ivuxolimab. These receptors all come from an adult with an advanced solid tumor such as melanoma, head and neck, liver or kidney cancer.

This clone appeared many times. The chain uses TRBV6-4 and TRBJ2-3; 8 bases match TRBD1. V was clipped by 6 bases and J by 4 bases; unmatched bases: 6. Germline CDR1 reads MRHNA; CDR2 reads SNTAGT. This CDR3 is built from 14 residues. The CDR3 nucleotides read TGTGCCAGCAGCCTGACAGGGGAGGCAGATACGCAGTATTTT. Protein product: CASSLTGEADTQYF.

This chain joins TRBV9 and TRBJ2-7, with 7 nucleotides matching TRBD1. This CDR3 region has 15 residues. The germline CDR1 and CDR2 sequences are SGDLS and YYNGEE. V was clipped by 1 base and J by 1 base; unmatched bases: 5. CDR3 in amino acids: CASSVTTGASYEQYF. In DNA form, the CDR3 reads TGTGCCAGCAGCGTAACTACAGGGGCTTCCTACGAGCAGTACTTC.

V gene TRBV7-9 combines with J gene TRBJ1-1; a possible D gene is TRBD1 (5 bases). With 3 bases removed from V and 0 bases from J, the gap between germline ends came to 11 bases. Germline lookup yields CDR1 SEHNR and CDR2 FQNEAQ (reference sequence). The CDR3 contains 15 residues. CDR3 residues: CASSLAGGMNTEAFF. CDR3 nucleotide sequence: TGTGCCAGCAGCTTGGCGGGGGGAATGAACACTGAAGCTTTCTTT.

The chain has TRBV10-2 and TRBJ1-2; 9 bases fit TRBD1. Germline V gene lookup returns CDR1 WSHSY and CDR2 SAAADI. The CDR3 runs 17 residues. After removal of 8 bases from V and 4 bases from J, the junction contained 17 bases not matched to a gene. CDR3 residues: CASSARNRGRFSYGYTF. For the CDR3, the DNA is TGCGCCAGCTCCGCCCGGAACAGGGGGCGCTTTTCCTATGGCTACACCTTC.

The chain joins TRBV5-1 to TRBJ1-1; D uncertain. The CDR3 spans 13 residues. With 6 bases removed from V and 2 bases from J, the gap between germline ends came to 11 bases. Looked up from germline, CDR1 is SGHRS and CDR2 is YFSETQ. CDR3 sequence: CASTNTINTEAFF. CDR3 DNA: TGCGCCAGCACGAACACCATTAACACTGAAGCTTTCTTT.

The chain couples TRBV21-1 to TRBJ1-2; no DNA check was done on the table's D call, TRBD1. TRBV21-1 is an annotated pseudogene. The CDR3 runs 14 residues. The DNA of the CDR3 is TGTGCCAGCCGCTGCCGACAGGACCACTATGGCTACACCTTC. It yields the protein CASRCRQDHYGYTF.

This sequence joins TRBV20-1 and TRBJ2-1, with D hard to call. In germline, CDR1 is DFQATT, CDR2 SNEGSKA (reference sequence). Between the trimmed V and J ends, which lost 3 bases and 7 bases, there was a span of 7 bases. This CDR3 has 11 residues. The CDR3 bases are TGCAGTGCTAGGAAGCAGAATGAGCAGTTCTTC. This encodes CSARKQNEQFF.

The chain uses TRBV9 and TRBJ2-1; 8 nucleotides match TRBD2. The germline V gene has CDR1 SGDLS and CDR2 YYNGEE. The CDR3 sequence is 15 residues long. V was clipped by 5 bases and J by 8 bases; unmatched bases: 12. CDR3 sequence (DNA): TGTGCCAGCAGTCCTAGGTTAGCGGGATTGGATGAGCAGTTCTTC. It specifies CASSPRLAGLDEQFF.